This T cell receptor beta chain was obtained from a study of T cells of healthy individuals. The CDR3 extends over 13 amino acids. Germline CDR1 LNHNV, CDR2 YYDKDF (reference sequence). Trimming removed 0 bases at V and 8 bases at J, with 10 bases between. TCRdb used MiXCR to reprocess the 5' RACE reads, holding one entry per CDR3 protein. The sample carries fewer than 75,000 distinct CDR3 sequences, around 15% recorded once. This sequence joins TRBV15 and TRBJ1-2, with D possibly being TRBD1 (6 bases). The clonotype was recovered from a human donor in good health. The CDR3 protein is CATSREQGRGYTF. The CDR3 DNA sequence: TGTGCCACCAGCAGAGAGCAGGGGAGAGGCTACACCTTC. The full variable domain, with the rest looked up from reference TRBV15 and TRBJ1-2, is DAMVIQNPRYQVTQFGKPVTLSCSQTLNHNVMYWYQQKSSQAPKLLFHYYDKDFNNEADTPDNFQSRRPNTSFCFLDIRSPGLGDTAMYLCATSREQGRGYTFGSGTRLTVV.